The 20 T cell receptor beta chains reported below all come from one sample, sequenced in a study of blood T cell repertoires in COVID-19. TCRdb keeps only in-frame clones here, not all; method: immunoSEQ multiplex PCR. The data hold approximately 220,000 clones, with 65% to 85% observed a single time. The sequenced sample was peripheral blood. Source of these receptors: an elderly woman with acute or convalescent COVID-19.

As concerns this clone: One end of the junction fails to match germline, which may point to a read error. The rearrangement joins TRBV7-7 to TRBJ2-3; the match to TRBD2 covers 11 bases. The germline CDR1 and CDR2 sequences are SSHAT and FNYEAQ (reference sequence). The CDR3 covers 15 residues. The CDR3 spells CASSPIAGGPHTQYF. The CDR3 DNA sequence: TGTGCTAGCAGCCCTATAGCGGGGGGGCCCCATACGCAGTATTTT.

This chain links TRBV5-1 with TRBJ1-2; D gene ambiguous. Trimming removed 0 bases at V and 4 bases at J, with 10 bases between. This CDR3 has 14 amino acids. Germline CDR1 and CDR2: SGHRS and YFSETQ. The CDR3 protein is CASSLAPESYGYTF. The CDR3 DNA follows: TGCGCCAGCAGCTTGGCACCGGAGAGCTATGGCTACACCTTC. The entire variable domain, with the rest obtained from reference TRBV5-1 and TRBJ1-2, is as follows: KAGVTQTPRYLIKTRGQQVTLSCSPISGHRSVSWYQQTPGQGLQFLFEYFSETQRNKGNFPGRFSGRQFSNSRSEMNVSTLELGDSALYLCASSLAPESYGYTFGSGTRLTVV.

This clone was seen only once. The chain is built from TRBV3-1 (or the pseudogene TRBV3-2) and TRBJ1-5; the D gene is possibly TRBD1 (6 bases). Per the germline V gene, CDR1 is LGHDT and CDR2 is YNNKEL (reference sequence). This CDR3 is built from 16 residues. V was trimmed by 0 bases and J by 5 bases, leaving 14 bases between them. CDR3 nucleotides: TGTGCCAGCAGCCAAGACAGCGGCAGGGGTCATCAGCCCCAGCATTTT. Its translation is CASSQDSGRGHQPQHF.

In its sample, this clone was seen once. The chain is built from TRBV3-1 (or the pseudogene TRBV3-2) and TRBJ2-1, with 12 positions matching TRBD2. Trimming cost V 1 base and J 9 bases; bases outside gene matches: 4. The CDR3 runs to 15 residues. Germline V gene sequence: CDR1 LGHDT, CDR2 YNNKEL (reference sequence). CDR3 nucleotides: TGTGCCAGCAGCCAAGGTCCTAGCGGGAGGGTTGAGCAGTTCTTC. This sequence encodes CASSQGPSGRVEQFF.

This clone was recorded a few times. V is TRBV10-1 and J is TRBJ2-7, with 7 positions matching TRBD2. The CDR3 spans 14 residues. The V and J ends lost 5 bases and 2 bases, in that order; junction bases with no gene match: 6. CDR1 and CDR2 (germline): WNHNN, SYGVQD (reference sequence). CDR3 residues: CASSKSGAAYEQYF. The CDR3 DNA sequence: TGCGCCAGCAGTAAAAGCGGGGCCGCCTACGAGCAGTACTTC.

This clone was recorded once. The rearrangement joins TRBV19 to TRBJ1-2, with 10 bases aligning to TRBD1. Germline V gene lookup returns CDR1 LNHDA and CDR2 SQIVND (reference sequence). The CDR3 extends over 17 amino acids. V was clipped by 6 bases and J by 1 base; unmatched bases: 11. CDR3 sequence reads: CASSPPLTGGDNYGYTF. The CDR3, as DNA: TGTGCCAGTAGCCCCCCCTTGACAGGGGGCGATAACTATGGCTACACCTTC.

This clone was detected once. The chain joins TRBV5-4 to TRBJ2-1; 13 positions match TRBD2. The V gene's germline CDR1 is SGHNT and CDR2 YYREEE (reference sequence). J gave up 4 bases and V 5 bases, and 9 bases lay outside the gene matches. The CDR3 runs 17 residues. The CDR3 DNA follows: TGTGCCAGCAGTCAAGGACTAGCGGGAGAGGTGTACAATGAGCAGTTCTTC. The encoded protein is CASSQGLAGEVYNEQFF.

The chain carries TRBV15 and TRBJ2-7; no definite D call. Looked up from germline, CDR1 is LNHNV and CDR2 is YYDKDF (reference sequence). The V gene lost 0 bases and the J gene lost 5 bases, with 17 bases spanning the gap. The CDR3 length is 16 residues. This CDR3 reads CATSRDQINRVDEQYF. CDR3 sequence (DNA): TGTGCCACCAGCAGAGATCAAATTAATAGAGTAGACGAGCAGTACTTC.

The chain recombines TRBV28 with TRBJ1-6; 7 positions match TRBD1. The CDR3 loop spans 13 amino acids. The V gene end was trimmed by 7 bases and the J gene end by 6 bases; junction bases not matched to a gene: 3. Germline assignment: CDR1 MDHEN and CDR2 SYDVKM. CDR3 loop: CASMGQLNSPLHF. CDR3 DNA: TGTGCCAGCATGGGACAGCTTAATTCACCCCTCCACTTT. Looking up the rest from reference TRBV28 and TRBJ1-6 gives the full variable domain: DVKVTQSSRYLVKRTGEKVFLECVQDMDHENMFWYRQDPGLGLRLIYFSYDVKMKEKGDIPEGYSVSREKKERFSLILESASTNQTSMYLCASMGQLNSPLHFGNGTRLTVT.

The CDR3 DNA sequence: TGTGCCATCAGTGAGTCTCCAGGGGTAACTCAAGAGACCCAGTACTTC. This sequence encodes CAISESPGVTQETQYF. This chain joins TRBV10-3 and TRBJ2-5; tentative D call: TRBD1 (6 bases). Trimming pared 0 bases from V and 2 bases from J, leaving 13 bases between. The germline gives CDR1 ENHRY, CDR2 SYGVKD. The CDR3 length is 16 residues.

This chain uses TRBV4-1 with TRBJ1-5; TRBD1 matches at 8 bases. Germline V gene lookup returns CDR1 MGHRA and CDR2 YSYEKL. With 0 bases clipped from V and 3 bases from J, the junction kept 7 bases outside the gene matches. This CDR3 is built from 17 residues. The CDR3 DNA reads TGCGCCAGCAGCCAAGAACCCACGGACAGGGCCAATCAGCCCCAGCATTTT. Amino acids: CASSQEPTDRANQPQHF.

This clone was counted a single time. The J gene is TRBJ1-3, the V gene TRBV9; 8 bases line up with TRBD1. Looked up from germline, CDR1 is SGDLS and CDR2 is YYNGEE. This CDR3 is built from 16 residues. Germline trimming cut 3 bases from V and 4 bases from J; bases unmatched to any gene: 9. CDR3 loop: CASSGLDRVGGNTIYF. CDR3 DNA sequence: TGTGCCAGCAGCGGCCTGGACAGGGTAGGGGGAAACACCATATATTTT.

Details on this clone: Its ends do not fully match the called genes, so a read error is possible. V gene TRBV7-7 combines with J gene TRBJ2-2, with D tentatively TRBD1 (6 bases). The CDR3 is 17 amino acids. The germline gives CDR1 SSHAT, CDR2 FNYEAQ (reference sequence). CDR3 loop: CASTNSPGQTNTGELFF. The DNA of the CDR3 is TGTGCTAGCACCAATTCACCGGGACAAACGAACACCGGGGAGCTGTTTTTT.

The V gene is TRBV11-2, the J gene TRBJ1-5; possible D gene TRBD1, 5 bases. The germline gives CDR1 SGHAT, CDR2 FQNNGV. V gave up 0 bases and J gave up 9 bases, with 9 bases separating them. The CDR3 length is 13 residues. The CDR3 bases are TGTGCCAGCAGCTTAGATCGAGACAGGCCCCAGCATTTT. Its protein is CASSLDRDRPQHF.

The rearrangement joins TRBV9 to TRBJ1-1; D remains ambiguous. CDR3 size: 14 residues. Trimming shortened V by 0 bases and J by 0 bases, and 6 bases separated the two germline ends. From germline, CDR1 is SGDLS and CDR2 YYNGEE. The CDR3 nucleotides are TGTGCCAGCAGCGTAGCCCAAATGAACACTGAAGCTTTCTTT. This translates into CASSVAQMNTEAFF.

This clone was counted only a few times. This rearrangement joins TRBV5-1 to TRBJ2-1; D is undetermined. The CDR3 sequence is 12 residues long. Germline loops: CDR1 SGHRS, CDR2 YFSETQ. The ends were cut back, 5 bases at V and 9 bases at J, with 12 bases in the middle. This CDR3 is CASRGGQTEQFF. The CDR3 DNA reads as TGCGCCAGCAGAGGTGGGCAGACTGAGCAGTTCTTC.

This clone has just a few counts. V and J are TRBV6-1 and TRBJ2-1; 7 bases map to TRBD2. V dropped 2 bases and J dropped 4; count of bases not matched to a gene: 14. The CDR3 has 18 residues. From germline, CDR1 is MNHNS and CDR2 SASEGT. The CDR3 DNA reads as TGTGCCAGCAGTGAATCCCCTCTCCTAGCGGTGGTATACAATGAGCAGTTCTTC. Amino acid sequence: CASSESPLLAVVYNEQFF.

The V gene is TRBV3-1 (or the pseudogene TRBV3-2), the J gene TRBJ2-2; no firm D call. The V gene lost 1 base and the J gene lost 6 bases, with 6 bases spanning the gap. The CDR3 has 13 residues. Germline values: CDR1 LGHDT, CDR2 YNNKEL (reference sequence). CDR3 region: CASSQVRPGELFF. The CDR3 DNA sequence: TGTGCCAGCAGCCAAGTCCGTCCCGGGGAGCTGTTTTTT.

This chain connects TRBV5-1 to TRBJ2-7; TRBD2 is a possible D gene (6 bases). The V gene lost 0 bases and the J gene lost 0 bases, with 13 bases spanning the gap. Germline values: CDR1 SGHRS, CDR2 YFSETQ. The CDR3 spans 16 residues. The CDR3 loop is CASSLVGGYSSYEQYF. The DNA for the CDR3 is TGCGCCAGCAGCTTGGTTGGGGGGTACAGCTCCTACGAGCAGTACTTC.

The CDR3: CAWTSGRGGYEQYF. Written as DNA, the CDR3 is TGTGCCTGGACTAGCGGGAGGGGAGGCTACGAGCAGTACTTC. The rearrangement links TRBV30 to TRBJ2-7, with TRBD2 identical over 12 bases. Germline loops: CDR1 GTSNPN, CDR2 SVGIG (reference sequence). V lost 4 bases, J lost 3 bases, and 4 bases stayed unmatched. The CDR3 loop spans 14 amino acids.